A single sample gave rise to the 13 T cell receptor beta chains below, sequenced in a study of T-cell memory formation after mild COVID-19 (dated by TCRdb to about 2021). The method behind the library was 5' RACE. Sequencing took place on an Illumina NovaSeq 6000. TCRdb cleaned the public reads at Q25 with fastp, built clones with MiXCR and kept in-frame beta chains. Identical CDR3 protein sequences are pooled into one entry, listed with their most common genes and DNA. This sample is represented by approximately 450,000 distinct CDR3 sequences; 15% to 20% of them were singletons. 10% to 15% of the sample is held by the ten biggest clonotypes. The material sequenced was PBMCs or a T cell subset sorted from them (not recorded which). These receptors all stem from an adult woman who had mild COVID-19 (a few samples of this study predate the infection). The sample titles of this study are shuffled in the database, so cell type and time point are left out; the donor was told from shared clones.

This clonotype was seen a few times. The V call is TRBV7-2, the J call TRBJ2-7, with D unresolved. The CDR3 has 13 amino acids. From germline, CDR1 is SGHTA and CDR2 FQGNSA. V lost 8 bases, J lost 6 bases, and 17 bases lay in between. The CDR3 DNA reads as TGTGCCAGCCTGGATTTCGGACGGGCCGAGCAGTACTTC. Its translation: CASLDFGRAEQYF.

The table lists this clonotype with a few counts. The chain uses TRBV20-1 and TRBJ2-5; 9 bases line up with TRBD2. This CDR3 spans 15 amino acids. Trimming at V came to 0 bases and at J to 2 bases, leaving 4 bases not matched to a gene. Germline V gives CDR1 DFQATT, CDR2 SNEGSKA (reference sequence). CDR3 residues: CSAREPSGAQETQYF. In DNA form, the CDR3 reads TGCAGTGCTAGAGAACCTAGCGGGGCTCAAGAGACCCAGTACTTC.

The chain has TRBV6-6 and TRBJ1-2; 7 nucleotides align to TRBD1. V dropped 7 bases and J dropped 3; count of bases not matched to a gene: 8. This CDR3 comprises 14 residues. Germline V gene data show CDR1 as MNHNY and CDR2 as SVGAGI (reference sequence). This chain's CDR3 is CASNQGGWDYGYTF. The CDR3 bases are TGTGCCAGCAATCAAGGGGGCTGGGACTATGGCTACACCTTC.

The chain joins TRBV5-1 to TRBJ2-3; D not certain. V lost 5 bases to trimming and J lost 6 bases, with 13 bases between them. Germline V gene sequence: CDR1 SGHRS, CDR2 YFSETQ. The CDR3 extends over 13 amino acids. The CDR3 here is CASRPPQVDTQYF. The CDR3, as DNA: TGCGCCAGCAGACCCCCCCAGGTGGATACGCAGTATTTT. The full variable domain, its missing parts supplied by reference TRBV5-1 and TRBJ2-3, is KAGVTQTPRYLIKTRGQQVTLSCSPISGHRSVSWYQQTPGQGLQFLFEYFSETQRNKGNFPGRFSGRQFSNSRSEMNVSTLELGDSALYLCASRPPQVDTQYFGPGTRLTVL.

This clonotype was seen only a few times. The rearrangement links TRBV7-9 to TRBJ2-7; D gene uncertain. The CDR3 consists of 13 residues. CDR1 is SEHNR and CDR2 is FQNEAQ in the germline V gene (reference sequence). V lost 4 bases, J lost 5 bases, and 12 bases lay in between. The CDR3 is CASSSLLRNEQYF. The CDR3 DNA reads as TGTGCCAGCAGCTCCCTGCTCCGTAACGAGCAGTACTTC. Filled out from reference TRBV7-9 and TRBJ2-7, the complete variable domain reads DTGVSQNPRHKITKRGQNVTFRCDPISEHNRLYWYRQTLGQGPEFLTYFQNEAQLEKSRLLSDRFSAERPKGSFSTLEIQRTEQGDSAMYLCASSSLLRNEQYFGPGTRLTVT.

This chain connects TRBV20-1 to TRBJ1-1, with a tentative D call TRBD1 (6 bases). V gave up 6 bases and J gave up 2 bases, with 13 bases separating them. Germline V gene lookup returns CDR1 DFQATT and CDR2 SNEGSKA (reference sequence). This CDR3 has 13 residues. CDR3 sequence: CSAKDSFNTEAFF. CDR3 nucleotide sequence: TGCAGTGCCAAGGACAGTTTCAACACTGAAGCTTTCTTT.

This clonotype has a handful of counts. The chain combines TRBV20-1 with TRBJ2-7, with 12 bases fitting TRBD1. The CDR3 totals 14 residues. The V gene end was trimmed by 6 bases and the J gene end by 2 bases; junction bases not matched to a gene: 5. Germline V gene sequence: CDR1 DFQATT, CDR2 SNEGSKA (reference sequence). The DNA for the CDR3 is TGCAGTGCCACCGGGACAGGGGGCCCCTACGAGCAGTACTTC. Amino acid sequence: CSATGTGGPYEQYF.

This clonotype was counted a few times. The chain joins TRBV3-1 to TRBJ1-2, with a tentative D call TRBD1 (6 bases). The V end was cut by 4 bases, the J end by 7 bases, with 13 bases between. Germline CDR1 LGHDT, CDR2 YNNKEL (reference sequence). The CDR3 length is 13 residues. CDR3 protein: CASSPGQMVGYTF. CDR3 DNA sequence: TGTGCCAGCAGCCCCGGACAGATGGTTGGCTACACCTTC.

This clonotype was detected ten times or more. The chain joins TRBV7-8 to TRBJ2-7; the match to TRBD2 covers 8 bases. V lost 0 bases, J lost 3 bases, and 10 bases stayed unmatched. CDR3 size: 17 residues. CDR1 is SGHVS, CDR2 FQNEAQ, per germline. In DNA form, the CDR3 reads TGTGCCAGCAGCTTAGCGGGGAGCGGGAGAATTGTCTACGAGCAGTACTTC. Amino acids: CASSLAGSGRIVYEQYF.

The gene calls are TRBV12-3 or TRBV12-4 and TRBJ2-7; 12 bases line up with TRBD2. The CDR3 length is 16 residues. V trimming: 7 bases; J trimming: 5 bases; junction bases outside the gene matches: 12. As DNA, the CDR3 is TGTGCCAGCAACCCGGGAGGACTAGCGGGATTTCACGAGCAGTACTTC. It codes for CASNPGGLAGFHEQYF.

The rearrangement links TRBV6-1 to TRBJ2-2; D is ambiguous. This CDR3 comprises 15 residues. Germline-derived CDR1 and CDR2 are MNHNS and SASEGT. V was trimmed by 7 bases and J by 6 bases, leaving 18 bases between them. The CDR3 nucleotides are TGTGCCAGCACCGAAGGGAATAGCTTCCCCGGGGAGCTGTTTTTT. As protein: CASTEGNSFPGELFF.

Here the CDR3 reads CAWGGLAGAGQFF. For the CDR3, the DNA is TGTGCCTGGGGCGGACTAGCGGGGGCCGGGCAGTTCTTC. The chain recombines TRBV30 with TRBJ2-1; 13 bases fit TRBD2. The ends lost 5 bases at V and 12 bases at J; junction bases unmatched: 7. CDR1 and CDR2 from the germline V gene are GTSNPN and SVGIG (reference sequence). The length of the CDR3 is 13 residues.

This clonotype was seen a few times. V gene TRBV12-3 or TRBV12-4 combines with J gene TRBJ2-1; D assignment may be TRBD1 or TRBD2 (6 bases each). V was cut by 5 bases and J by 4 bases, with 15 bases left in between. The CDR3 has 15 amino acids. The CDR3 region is CASSVSGGGYNEQFF. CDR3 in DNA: TGTGCCAGCAGTGTTAGCGGAGGGGGGTACAATGAGCAGTTCTTC.